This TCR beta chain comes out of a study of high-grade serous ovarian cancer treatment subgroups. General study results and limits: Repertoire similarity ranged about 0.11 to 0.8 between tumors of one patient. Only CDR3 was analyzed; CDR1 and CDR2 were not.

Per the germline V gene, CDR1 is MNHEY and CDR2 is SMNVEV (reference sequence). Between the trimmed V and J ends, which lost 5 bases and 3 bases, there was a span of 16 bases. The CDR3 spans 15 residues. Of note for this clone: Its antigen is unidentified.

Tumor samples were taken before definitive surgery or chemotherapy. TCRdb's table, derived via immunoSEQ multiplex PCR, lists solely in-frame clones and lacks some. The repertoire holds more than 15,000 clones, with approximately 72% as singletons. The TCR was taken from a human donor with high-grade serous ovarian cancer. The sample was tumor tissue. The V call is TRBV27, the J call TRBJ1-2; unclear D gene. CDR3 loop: CASSQIPTRDYGYTF. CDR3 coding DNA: TGTGCCAGCAGTCAAATACCGACACGGGACTATGGCTACACCTTC.